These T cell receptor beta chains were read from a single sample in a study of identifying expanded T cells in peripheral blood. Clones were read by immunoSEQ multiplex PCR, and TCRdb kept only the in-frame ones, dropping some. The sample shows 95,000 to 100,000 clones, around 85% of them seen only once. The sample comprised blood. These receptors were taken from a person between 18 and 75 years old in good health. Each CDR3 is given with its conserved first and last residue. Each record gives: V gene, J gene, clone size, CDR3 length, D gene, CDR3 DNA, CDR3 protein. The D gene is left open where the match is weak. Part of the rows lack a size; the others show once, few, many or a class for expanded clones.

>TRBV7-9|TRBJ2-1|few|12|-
TGTGCCAGCAGCGACAAAATCCAAGATCGGTTCTTC
CASSDKIQDRFF
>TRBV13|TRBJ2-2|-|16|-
TGTGCCAGCAGCCCAAGGGGGACTCTGAACACCGGGGAGCTGTTTTTT
CASSPRGTLNTGELFF
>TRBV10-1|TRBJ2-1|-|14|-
TGCGCCAGCAGCCCCGCATCTACGTACAATGAGCAGTTCTTC
CASSPASTYNEQFF
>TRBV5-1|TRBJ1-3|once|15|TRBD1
TGCGCCAGCAGCGGGGAGGGGGCGACGGGAAACACCATATATTTT
CASSGEGATGNTIYF
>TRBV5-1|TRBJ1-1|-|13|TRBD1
TGCGCCAGCAGCTGGGACCGGACAGGGGGGACTTTCTTT
CASSWDRTGGTFF
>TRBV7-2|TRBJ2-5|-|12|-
TGTGCCAGCAGCCACGAAGAGGGGACCCAGTACTTC
CASSHEEGTQYF
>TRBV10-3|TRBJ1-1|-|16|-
TGTGCCATCAGTGAGTCATGGGGCAGCAGAAACACTGAAGCTTTCTTT
CAISESWGSRNTEAFF
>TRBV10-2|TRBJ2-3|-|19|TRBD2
TGCGCCAGCAGGCACCCCAGCGGGGGGGCCGTTCTCCTCACAGATACGCAGTATTTT
CASRHPSGGAVLLTDTQYF
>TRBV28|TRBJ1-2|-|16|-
TGTGCCAGCACCACCCCTCGGGAACCTGCTGCCTATGGCTACACCTTC
CASTTPREPAAYGYTF
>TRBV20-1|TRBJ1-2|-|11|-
TGCAGTGCCGGCTCTAACTATGGCTACACCTTC
CSAGSNYGYTF
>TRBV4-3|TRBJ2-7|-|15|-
TGCGCCAGCAGCCAAGATGCAGAAAGGGGATACGAGCAGTACTTC
CASSQDAERGYEQYF
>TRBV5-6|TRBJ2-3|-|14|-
TGTGCCAGCAGCTTACTCCTAGGGGTAGATACGCAGTATTTT
CASSLLLGVDTQYF
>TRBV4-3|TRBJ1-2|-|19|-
TGCGCCAGCAGCCAAGACTCAGCGGCAGATTCGTCGGGTCACTATGGCTACACCTTC
CASSQDSAADSSGHYGYTF
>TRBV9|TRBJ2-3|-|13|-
TGTGCCAGCAGCGTAGATGGGGGAGATACGCAGTATTTT
CASSVDGGDTQYF
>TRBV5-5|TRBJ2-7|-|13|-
TGTGCCAGCAGCTTGGCACCGGCCTACGAGCAGTACTTC
CASSLAPAYEQYF
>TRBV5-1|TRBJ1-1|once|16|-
TGCGCCAGCAGCGTTGGAGGGTCTGTCGTGAACACTGAAGCTTTCTTT
CASSVGGSVVNTEAFF
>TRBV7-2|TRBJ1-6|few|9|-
TGTGCCGCGGGGTCACCCCTCCACTTT
CAAGSPLHF
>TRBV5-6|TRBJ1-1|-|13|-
TGTGCCAGCAGCCCTCGAATGAACACTGAAGCTTTCTTT
CASSPRMNTEAFF
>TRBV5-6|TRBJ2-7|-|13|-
TGTGCCAGCAGCTCGGAAGATAGGTACGAGCAGTACTTC
CASSSEDRYEQYF
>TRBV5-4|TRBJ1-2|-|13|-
TGTGCCAGCAGCTTAGGAGAGGCTTCGGGCTACACCTTC
CASSLGEASGYTF
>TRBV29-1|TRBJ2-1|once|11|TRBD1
TGCAGCTCCCTGGACAGGCCCGAGCAGTTCTTC
CSSLDRPEQFF
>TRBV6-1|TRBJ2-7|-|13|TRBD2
TGTGCCAGCACCGGGGGGGGCAGCCACGAGCAGTACTTC
CASTGGGSHEQYF
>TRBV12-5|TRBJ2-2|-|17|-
TGTGCTAGTGGTTTGCTCCGGGAAGCCGAAAACACCGGGGAGCTGTTTTTT
CASGLLREAENTGELFF
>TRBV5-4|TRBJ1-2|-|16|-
TGTGCCAGCTCAGATCCCTCACCGAAGTTGGACTATGGCTACACCTTC
CASSDPSPKLDYGYTF
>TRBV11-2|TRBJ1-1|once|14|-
TGTGCCAGCAGCCCCGGGACCTTCCTTACTGAAGCTTTCTTT
CASSPGTFLTEAFF
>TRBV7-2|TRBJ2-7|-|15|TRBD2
TGTGCCAGCAGCTACGAACCGAGCGGGGCCTACGAGCAGTACTTC
CASSYEPSGAYEQYF
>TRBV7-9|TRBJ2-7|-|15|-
TGTGCCAGCAGCTCAGCCGGGACACTTCACTACGAGCAGTACTTC
CASSSAGTLHYEQYF
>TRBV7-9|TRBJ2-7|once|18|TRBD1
TGTGCCAGCAGCTACAGACCGGGACAGGGGGCCACCTTCTACGAGCAGTACTTC
CASSYRPGQGATFYEQYF
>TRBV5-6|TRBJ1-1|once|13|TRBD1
TGTGCCAGCAGCGATTACAGGGGGCGCGGAGCTTTCTTT
CASSDYRGRGAFF
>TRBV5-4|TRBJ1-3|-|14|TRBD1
TGTGCCAGCAGCGCCGGACAGGGGCAAAACACCATATATTTT
CASSAGQGQNTIYF
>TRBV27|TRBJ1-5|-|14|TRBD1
TGTGCCAGCAGTCGGGAGGGGGCTCGGCAGCCCCAGCATTTT
CASSREGARQPQHF
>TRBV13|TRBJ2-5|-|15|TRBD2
TGTGCCAGCAGCTTTCCGACTAGCGGGGGGGAGACCCAGTACTTC
CASSFPTSGGETQYF
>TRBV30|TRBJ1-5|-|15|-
TGTGCCTGGGCTGGGGGGGGGCTTGGCAATCAGCCCCAGCATTTT
CAWAGGGLGNQPQHF
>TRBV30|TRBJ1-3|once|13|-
TGTGCCTGGAGTACGAGGGCTGGAAACACCATATATTTT
CAWSTRAGNTIYF
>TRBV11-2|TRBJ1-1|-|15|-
TGTGCCAGCAGCTCGTTATACGGGACCGGGTTTGAAGCTTTCTTT
CASSSLYGTGFEAFF
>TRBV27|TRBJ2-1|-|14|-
TGTGCCAGCAGTTTATCCTGGGCTAACAATGAGCAGTTCTTC
CASSLSWANNEQFF
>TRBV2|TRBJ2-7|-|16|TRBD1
TGTGCCACCAAGGGACAGATCGGCTTAGGGTGGAACGAGCAGTACTTC
CATKGQIGLGWNEQYF
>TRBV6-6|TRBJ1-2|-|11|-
TGTGCCAGCAGTTACCAAGAGGCCTACACCTTC
CASSYQEAYTF
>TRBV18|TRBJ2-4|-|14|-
TGTGCCAGCTCACCACTTGGGGCGGAAAACATTCAGTACTTC
CASSPLGAENIQYF
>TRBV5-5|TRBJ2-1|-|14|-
TGTGCCAGCAGCTTTGCAGTCTCCTACAATGAGCAGTTCTTC
CASSFAVSYNEQFF
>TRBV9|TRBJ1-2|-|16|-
TGTGCCAGCAGCCCGAACCCGGACACACCCGGGGATGGCTACACCTTC
CASSPNPDTPGDGYTF
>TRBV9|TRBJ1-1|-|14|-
TGTGCCAGCAGCGTATCAGACTGGTCGTACAATCCTTTCTTT
CASSVSDWSYNPFF
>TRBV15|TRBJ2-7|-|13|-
TGTGCCACCAGCAGAGATGCTTGGGACGAGCAGTACTTC
CATSRDAWDEQYF
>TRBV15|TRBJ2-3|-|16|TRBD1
TGTGCCACCAGCAGATGGACAGGGAATATCGCAGATACGCAGTATTTT
CATSRWTGNIADTQYF
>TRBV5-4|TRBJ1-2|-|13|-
TGTGCCAGCAACGCAGGAGCTAACTATGGCTACACCTTC
CASNAGANYGYTF
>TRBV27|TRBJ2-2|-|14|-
TGTGCCAGCAGTTTAGGGCGGAACACCGGGGAGCTGTTTTTT
CASSLGRNTGELFF
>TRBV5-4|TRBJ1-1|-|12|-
TGTGCCAGCAGCGTTGAGAACACTGAAGCTTTCTTT
CASSVENTEAFF
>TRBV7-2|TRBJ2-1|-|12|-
TGTGCCAGCAGCCAACAGGGTAATGAGCAGTTCTTC
CASSQQGNEQFF